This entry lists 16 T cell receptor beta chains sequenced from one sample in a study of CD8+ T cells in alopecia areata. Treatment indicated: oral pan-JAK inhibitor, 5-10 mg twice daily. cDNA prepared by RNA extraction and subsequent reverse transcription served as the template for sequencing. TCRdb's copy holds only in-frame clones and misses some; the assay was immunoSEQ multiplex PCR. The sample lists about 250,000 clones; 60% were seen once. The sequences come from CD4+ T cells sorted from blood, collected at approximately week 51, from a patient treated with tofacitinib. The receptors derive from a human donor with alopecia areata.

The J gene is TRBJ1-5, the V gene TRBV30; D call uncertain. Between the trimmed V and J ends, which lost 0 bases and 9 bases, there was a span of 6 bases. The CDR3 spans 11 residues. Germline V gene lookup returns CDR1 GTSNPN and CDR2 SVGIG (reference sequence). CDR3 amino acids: CAWSVAGPQHF. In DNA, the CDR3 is TGTGCCTGGAGTGTAGCCGGGCCCCAGCATTTT.

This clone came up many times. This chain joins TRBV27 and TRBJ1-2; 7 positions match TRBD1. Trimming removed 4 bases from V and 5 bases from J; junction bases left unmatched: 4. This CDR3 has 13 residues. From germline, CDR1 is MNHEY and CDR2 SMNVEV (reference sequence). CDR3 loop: CASSSRGNYGYTF. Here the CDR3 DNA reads TGTGCCAGCAGTTCCAGGGGGAATTATGGCTACACCTTC.

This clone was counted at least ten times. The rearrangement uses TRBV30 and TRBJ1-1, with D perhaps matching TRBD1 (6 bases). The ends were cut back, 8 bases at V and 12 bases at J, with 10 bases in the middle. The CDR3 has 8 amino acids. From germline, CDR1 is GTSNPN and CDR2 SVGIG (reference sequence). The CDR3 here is CAAGGPFF. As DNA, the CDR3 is TGTGCCGCGGGGGGGCCTTTCTTT.

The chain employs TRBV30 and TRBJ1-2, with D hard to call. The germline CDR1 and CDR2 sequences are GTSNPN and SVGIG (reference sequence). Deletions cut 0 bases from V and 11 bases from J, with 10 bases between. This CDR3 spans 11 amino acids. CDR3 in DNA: TGTGCCTGGAGTGTACCGACTCATTACACCTTC. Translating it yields CAWSVPTHYTF.

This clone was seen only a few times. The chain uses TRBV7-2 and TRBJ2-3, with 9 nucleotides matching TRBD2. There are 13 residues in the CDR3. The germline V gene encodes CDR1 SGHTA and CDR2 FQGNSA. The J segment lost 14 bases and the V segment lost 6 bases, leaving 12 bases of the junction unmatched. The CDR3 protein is CASRTGGGAAPYF. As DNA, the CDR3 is TGTGCCAGCAGAACCGGCGGGGGGGCAGCTCCGTATTTT. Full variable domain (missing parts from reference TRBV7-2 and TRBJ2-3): GAGVSQSPSNKVTEKGKDVELRCDPISGHTALYWYRQSLGQGLEFLIYFQGNSAPDKSGLPSDRFSAERTGGSVSTLTIQRTQQEDSAVYLCASRTGGGAAPYFGPGTRLTVL.

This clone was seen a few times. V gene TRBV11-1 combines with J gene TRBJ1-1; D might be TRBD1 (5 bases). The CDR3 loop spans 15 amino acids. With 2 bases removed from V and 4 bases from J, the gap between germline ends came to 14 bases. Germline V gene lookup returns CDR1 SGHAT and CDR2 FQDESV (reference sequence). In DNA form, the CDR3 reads TGTGCCAGCAGCTTATTGTGGGGCTCCGGCACTGAAGCTTTCTTT. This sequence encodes CASSLLWGSGTEAFF.

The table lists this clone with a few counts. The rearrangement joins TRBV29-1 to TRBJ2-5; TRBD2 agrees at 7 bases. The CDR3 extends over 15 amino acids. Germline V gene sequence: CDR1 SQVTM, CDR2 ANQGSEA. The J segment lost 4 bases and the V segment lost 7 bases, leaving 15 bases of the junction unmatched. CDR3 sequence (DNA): TGCAGCGCTGGGAGTCCGGGACTAACCGGAGAGACCCAGTACTTC. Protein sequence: CSAGSPGLTGETQYF.

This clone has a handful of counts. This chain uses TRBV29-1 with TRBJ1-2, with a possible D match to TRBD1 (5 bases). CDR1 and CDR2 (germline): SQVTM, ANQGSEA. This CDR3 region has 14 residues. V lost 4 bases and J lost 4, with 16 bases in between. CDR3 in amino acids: CSVASIAGPYGYTF. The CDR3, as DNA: TGCAGCGTTGCATCTATCGCGGGGCCCTATGGCTACACCTTC. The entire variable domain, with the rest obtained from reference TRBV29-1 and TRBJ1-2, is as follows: SAVISQKPSRDICQRGTSLTIQCQVDSQVTMMFWYRQQPGQSLTLIATANQGSEATYESGFVIDKFPISRPNLTFSTLTVSNMSPEDSSIYLCSVASIAGPYGYTFGSGTRLTVV.

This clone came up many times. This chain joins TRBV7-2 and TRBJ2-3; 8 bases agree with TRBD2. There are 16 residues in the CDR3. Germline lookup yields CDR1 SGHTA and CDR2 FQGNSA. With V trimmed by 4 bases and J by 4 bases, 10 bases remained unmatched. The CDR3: CASSSGLAVTSDTQYF. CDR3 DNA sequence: TGTGCCAGCAGCTCAGGACTAGCCGTAACATCAGATACGCAGTATTTT.

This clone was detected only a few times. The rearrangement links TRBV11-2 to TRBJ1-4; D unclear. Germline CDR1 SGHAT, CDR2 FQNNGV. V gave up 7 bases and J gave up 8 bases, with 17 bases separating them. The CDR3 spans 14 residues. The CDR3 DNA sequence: TGTGCCAGCACCTTGTCTGGTCGAGGGGAAAAACTGTTTTTT. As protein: CASTLSGRGEKLFF.

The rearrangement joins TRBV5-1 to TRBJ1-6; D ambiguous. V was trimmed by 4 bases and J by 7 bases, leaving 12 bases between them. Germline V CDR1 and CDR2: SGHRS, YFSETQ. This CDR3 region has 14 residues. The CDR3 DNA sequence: TGCGCCAGCAGCCCCGCCGGCAGCAATTCACCCCTCCACTTT. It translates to CASSPAGSNSPLHF.

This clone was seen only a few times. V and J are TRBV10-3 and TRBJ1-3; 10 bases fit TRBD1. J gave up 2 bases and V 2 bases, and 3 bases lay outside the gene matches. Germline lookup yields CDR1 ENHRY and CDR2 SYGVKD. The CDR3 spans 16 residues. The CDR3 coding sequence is TGTGCCATCAGTGAGCCAGGACAGGGGGCTGGAAACACCATATATTTT. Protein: CAISEPGQGAGNTIYF.

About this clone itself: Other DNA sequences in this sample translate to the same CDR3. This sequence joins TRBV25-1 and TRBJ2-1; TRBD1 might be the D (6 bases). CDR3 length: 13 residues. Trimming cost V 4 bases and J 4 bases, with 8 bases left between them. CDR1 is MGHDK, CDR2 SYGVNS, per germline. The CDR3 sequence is CASSGTDYNEQFF. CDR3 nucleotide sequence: TGTGCCAGCAGTGGGACAGATTACAATGAGCAGTTCTTC.

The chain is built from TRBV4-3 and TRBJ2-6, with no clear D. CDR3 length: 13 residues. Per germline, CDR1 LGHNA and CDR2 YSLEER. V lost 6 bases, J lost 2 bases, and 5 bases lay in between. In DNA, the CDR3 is TGCGCCAGCAGGGCAGCTGGGGCCAACGTCCTGACTTTC. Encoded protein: CASRAAGANVLTF.

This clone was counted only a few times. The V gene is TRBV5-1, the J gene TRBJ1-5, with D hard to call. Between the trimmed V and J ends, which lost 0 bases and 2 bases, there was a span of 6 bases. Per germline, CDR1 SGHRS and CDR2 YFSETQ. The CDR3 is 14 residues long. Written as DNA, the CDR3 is TGCGCCAGCAGCTTGGCTTCAGGCAATCAGCCCCAGCATTTT. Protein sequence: CASSLASGNQPQHF.

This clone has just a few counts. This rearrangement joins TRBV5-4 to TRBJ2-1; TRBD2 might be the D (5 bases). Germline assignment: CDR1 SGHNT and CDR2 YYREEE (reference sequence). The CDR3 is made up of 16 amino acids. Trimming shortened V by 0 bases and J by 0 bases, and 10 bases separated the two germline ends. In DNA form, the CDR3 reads TGTGCCAGCAGCTTGGCCAGCACTAGCTCCTACAATGAGCAGTTCTTC. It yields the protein CASSLASTSSYNEQFF.